These 25 T cell receptor beta chains originate from one sample sequenced in a study of CD4+ T cells in melanoma. Clones were sequenced by immunoSEQ multiplex PCR, and TCRdb holds only the in-frame ones, with some missing. The sample lists some 9,500 clones, roughly 62% occurring once. Sequencing input: cells from a culture (not recorded whether cultured in vitro). The receptors shown here come from a human donor with melanoma.

This clone was picked up one time. This chain connects TRBV6-1 to TRBJ1-2, with a possible D match to TRBD1 (5 bases). Per germline, CDR1 MNHNS and CDR2 SASEGT. Deletions cut 8 bases from V and 2 bases from J, with 9 bases between. The CDR3 is made up of 12 amino acids. The CDR3 DNA reads TGTGCCAGCGCCCGGGGGAACTATGGCTACACCTTC. Translated, it gives CASARGNYGYTF.

The chain couples TRBV12-5 to TRBJ2-2, with 8 bases fitting TRBD1. Germline V gene lookup returns CDR1 LGHNT and CDR2 FRNRAP. CDR3 size: 14 residues. Losses at the gene ends were 0 bases for V and 6 bases for J; bases not matched to a gene: 0. The chain's CDR3 is CASGLVQGAGELFF. The CDR3 DNA is TGTGCTAGTGGTTTGGTACAGGGGGCCGGGGAGCTGTTTTTT. The complete variable domain, with remaining parts taken from reference TRBV12-5 and TRBJ2-2, reads DARVTQTPRHKVTEMGQEVTMRCQPILGHNTVFWYRQTMMQGLELLAYFRNRAPLDDSGMPKDRFSAEMPDATLATLKIQPSEPRDSAVYFCASGLVQGAGELFFGEGSRLTVL.

The J gene is TRBJ1-2, the V gene TRBV5-1; 7 bases line up with TRBD1. The CDR3 has 15 amino acids. J was trimmed by 0 bases and V by 4 bases; bases with no gene match: 6. In germline, CDR1 is SGHRS, CDR2 YFSETQ. The CDR3 DNA is TGCGCCAGCAGCGATGGGCAGGGGGCTAACTATGGCTACACCTTC. This encodes CASSDGQGANYGYTF.

This clone was counted only a few times. The chain employs TRBV6-1 and TRBJ2-7; 8 bases map to TRBD2. Germline assignment: CDR1 MNHNS and CDR2 SASEGT. The CDR3 spans 12 residues. Here the CDR3 DNA reads TGTATTAGCGGGGACCTGTCCTACGAGCAGTACTTC. Translated, it gives CISGDLSYEQYF.

The CDR3 DNA reads as TGTGCCTCGGGACAGACGTACTCTGGAAACACCATATATTTT. This sequence encodes CASGQTYSGNTIYF. The chain couples TRBV10-3 to TRBJ1-3, with TRBD1 identical over 7 bases. The CDR3 runs 14 residues. Trimming cost V 11 bases and J 0 bases; bases outside gene matches: 7. Germline V CDR1 and CDR2: ENHRY, SYGVKD.

The chain combines TRBV27 with TRBJ2-7; TRBD2 agrees at 15 bases. The CDR3 is 19 residues long. J lost 1 base, V lost 5 bases, and 12 bases had no gene match. Per the germline V gene, CDR1 is MNHEY and CDR2 is SMNVEV (reference sequence). CDR3 loop: CASSRTRTSGGASSYEQYF. The CDR3 DNA is TGTGCCAGCAGTCGGACCCGGACTAGCGGGGGGGCCTCGTCCTACGAGCAGTACTTC.

The chain combines TRBV5-1 with TRBJ2-7; 12 nucleotides match TRBD1. Germline CDR1 SGHRS, CDR2 YFSETQ. CDR3 length: 15 amino acids. Trimming removed 0 bases from V and 10 bases from J; junction bases left unmatched: 8. The CDR3, as DNA: TGCGCCAGCAGCTTGGGAGGGACAGGGGGCAACCGACAGTACTTC. It encodes CASSLGGTGGNRQYF.

This clone was found once. This chain links TRBV6-6 with TRBJ1-4; D is possibly TRBD1 (6 bases). Per the germline V gene, CDR1 is MNHNY and CDR2 is SVGAGI (reference sequence). The V end lost 4 bases, the J end lost 8 bases, and 17 bases lay between the germline ends. The CDR3 is 15 residues long. CDR3 in DNA: TGTGCCAGCAGTTCCAGTCCGGGACAAGGGGAAAAACTGTTTTTT. Protein sequence: CASSSSPGQGEKLFF.

The chain employs TRBV18 and TRBJ1-2; D not resolved. Trimming shortened V by 0 bases and J by 0 bases, and 5 bases separated the two germline ends. CDR1 and CDR2 (germline): KGHSH, LQKENI. This CDR3 has 14 residues. In DNA, the CDR3 is TGTGCCAGCTCACCACCCCGAGCTAACTATGGCTACACCTTC. This gives the protein CASSPPRANYGYTF. Complete variable domain (other parts from reference TRBV18 and TRBJ1-2): NAGVMQNPRHLVRRRGQEARLRCSPMKGHSHVYWYRQLPEEGLKFMVYLQKENIIDESGMPKERFSAEFPKEGPSILRIQQVVRGDSAAYFCASSPPRANYGYTFGSGTRLTVV.

In its sample, this clone is hyperexpanded (1% or more). The gene calls are TRBV4-2 and TRBJ1-1; TRBD1 is a possible D gene (5 bases). This CDR3 spans 15 amino acids. Per the germline V gene, CDR1 is LGHNA and CDR2 is YNFKEQ. With 1 base removed from V and 1 base from J, the gap between germline ends came to 10 bases. DNA for the CDR3: TGTGCCAGCAGCCAAGGGGGGGGATGGAACACTGAAGCTTTCTTT. It is translated as CASSQGGGWNTEAFF.

J is TRBJ1-6 and V is TRBV7-2; D might be TRBD1 (5 bases). With 0 bases removed from V and 8 bases from J, the gap between germline ends came to 5 bases. CDR1 is SGHTA, CDR2 FQGNSA, per germline. The CDR3 length is 13 residues. The CDR3 DNA reads TGTGCCAGCAGCTTAGCGGGGGATTCACCCCTCCACTTT. Encoded protein: CASSLAGDSPLHF.

This rearrangement joins TRBV6-5 to TRBJ1-1, with D possibly TRBD1 on 6 matching bases. V was trimmed by 6 bases and J by 3 bases, leaving 11 bases between them. The CDR3 totals 13 residues. CDR1 and CDR2 (germline): MNHEY, SVGAGI. CDR3 sequence (DNA): TGTGCCAGCAGGTGGGAGGGGGACACTGAAGCTTTCTTT. It codes for CASRWEGDTEAFF.

The sample holds a few counts of this clone. The CDR3 region is CASSLQGGGNTIYF. CDR3 DNA sequence: TGTGCCAGCTCACTGCAGGGAGGTGGAAACACCATATATTTT. The chain links TRBV18 to TRBJ1-3, with TRBD1 as a possible D gene (5 bases). Per the germline V gene, CDR1 is KGHSH and CDR2 is LQKENI. CDR3 length equals 14 residues. The ends were cut back, 4 bases at V and 3 bases at J, with 10 bases in the middle. Filled out from reference TRBV18 and TRBJ1-3, the complete variable domain reads NAGVMQNPRHLVRRRGQEARLRCSPMKGHSHVYWYRQLPEEGLKFMVYLQKENIIDESGMPKERFSAEFPKEGPSILRIQQVVRGDSAAYFCASSLQGGGNTIYFGEGSWLTVV.

The rearrangement links TRBV7-3 to TRBJ2-1, with 11 bases lining up with TRBD2. Germline V gives CDR1 SGHTA, CDR2 FQGTGA. The CDR3 has 16 amino acids. V shed 3 bases and J 0 bases; nucleotides not matched to a gene: 1. CDR3 loop: CASSLLAGGSYNEQFF. CDR3 DNA sequence: TGTGCCAGCAGCTTGCTAGCGGGGGGCTCCTACAATGAGCAGTTCTTC.

This chain connects TRBV14 to TRBJ1-1, with a tentative D call TRBD1 (5 bases). V gave up 1 base and J gave up 4 bases, with 7 bases separating them. CDR3 length equals 13 residues. Germline lookup yields CDR1 SGHDN and CDR2 FVKESK. CDR3 residues: CASSQGGSTEAFF. CDR3 nucleotide sequence: TGTGCCAGCAGCCAAGGGGGGAGCACTGAAGCTTTCTTT.

V usage is TRBV30 and J usage is TRBJ2-1, with 7 nucleotides matching TRBD1. J gave up 1 base and V 4 bases, and 4 bases lay outside the gene matches. Germline values: CDR1 GTSNPN, CDR2 SVGIG (reference sequence). The CDR3 consists of 14 residues. CDR3 DNA: TGTGCCTGGACTAAGGGGGCTTCCTACAATGAGCAGTTCTTC. The encoded protein is CAWTKGASYNEQFF.

The chain links TRBV11-3 to TRBJ2-3, with 8 bases fitting TRBD2. The junction had 8 bases not matched to a gene; V was cut back by 3 bases and J by 6 bases. This CDR3 has 15 residues. From germline, CDR1 is SGHNT and CDR2 YENEEA. The CDR3 sequence is CASSFGAGGPDTQYF. For the CDR3, the DNA is TGTGCCAGCAGCTTCGGGGCGGGGGGCCCGGATACGCAGTATTTT.

This chain links TRBV6-5 with TRBJ1-4; 7 bases agree with TRBD1. The junction had 7 bases not matched to a gene; V was cut back by 8 bases and J by 4 bases. The CDR3 contains 14 residues. CDR1 is MNHEY, CDR2 SVGAGI, per germline. In nucleotides, the CDR3 is TGTGCCAGCCGAAACAGGGGAGGTAATGAAAAACTGTTTTTT. Translation: CASRNRGGNEKLFF.

In this sample, this clone turned up a few times. This chain joins TRBV27 and TRBJ2-6; TRBD2 might be the D (5 bases). V shed 3 bases and J shed 4 bases, with 13 bases lying between them. Germline CDR1 is MNHEY and CDR2 is SMNVEV (reference sequence). This CDR3 has 16 amino acids. In DNA form, the CDR3 reads TGTGCCAGCAGTTTGCGGGCACGAAGAGGGGCCAACGTCCTGACTTTC. Its translation: CASSLRARRGANVLTF. The full variable domain, in which reference TRBV27 and TRBJ2-6 provide the parts outside the CDR3, is EAQVTQNPRYLITVTGKKLTVTCSQNMNHEYMSWYRQDPGLGLRQIYYSMNVEVTDKGDVPEGYKVSRKEKRNFPLILESPSPNQTSLYFCASSLRARRGANVLTFGAGSRLTVL.

This clone was counted a few times. This chain joins TRBV9 and TRBJ1-1; maybe TRBD1 (5 bases). The CDR3 extends over 16 amino acids. Germline V lookup: CDR1 SGDLS, CDR2 YYNGEE. Trimming removed 0 bases at V and 0 bases at J, with 12 bases between. This CDR3 is CASSVGQGLMNTEAFF. The CDR3 nucleotides read TGTGCCAGCAGCGTAGGCCAGGGCCTGATGAACACTGAAGCTTTCTTT.

The chain recombines TRBV29-1 with TRBJ2-1, with D maybe TRBD1 (6 bases). Between the trimmed V and J ends, which lost 7 bases and 2 bases, there was a span of 15 bases. The CDR3 contains 14 residues. Germline-derived CDR1 and CDR2 are SQVTM and ANQGSEA. The CDR3 is CSAETGITYNEQFF. The CDR3 DNA reads TGCAGCGCCGAAACAGGGATTACCTACAATGAGCAGTTCTTC.

The gene calls are TRBV18 and TRBJ1-1, with D maybe TRBD1 (6 bases). The CDR3 consists of 15 residues. Germline values: CDR1 KGHSH, CDR2 LQKENI. V lost 6 bases and J lost 4, with 18 bases in between. The chain's CDR3 is CASSQGRAQGTEAFF. Here the CDR3 DNA reads TGTGCCAGCTCCCAAGGGCGTGCACAGGGCACTGAAGCTTTCTTT.

The chain carries TRBV27 and TRBJ2-2; the match to TRBD2 covers 8 bases. Germline loops: CDR1 MNHEY, CDR2 SMNVEV (reference sequence). The CDR3 extends over 15 amino acids. Unmatched junction bases numbered 3, after V lost 6 bases and J lost 0 bases. The CDR3 DNA reads as TGTGCCAGCAGCCGGGGGGGTTCGAACACCGGGGAGCTGTTTTTT. Residues: CASSRGGSNTGELFF.

The rearrangement uses TRBV6-5 and TRBJ2-1; 8 bases match TRBD1. The CDR3 has 15 residues. V lost 10 bases to trimming and J lost 7 bases; unmatched junction nucleotides: 15. CDR1 is MNHEY and CDR2 is SVGAGI in the germline V gene. CDR3 sequence: CAIRSGQGFKNEQFF. For the CDR3, the DNA is TGTGCCATCCGTTCCGGACAGGGTTTTAAGAATGAGCAGTTCTTC.

This chain links TRBV5-6 with TRBJ2-1; the D is unclear. Trimming removed 0 bases at V and 4 bases at J, with 5 bases between. This CDR3 is 13 amino acids long. Germline V gives CDR1 SGHDT, CDR2 YYEEEE. The CDR3 coding sequence is TGTGCCAGCAGCTTGGGAGGATACAATGAGCAGTTCTTC. Amino acid sequence: CASSLGGYNEQFF.